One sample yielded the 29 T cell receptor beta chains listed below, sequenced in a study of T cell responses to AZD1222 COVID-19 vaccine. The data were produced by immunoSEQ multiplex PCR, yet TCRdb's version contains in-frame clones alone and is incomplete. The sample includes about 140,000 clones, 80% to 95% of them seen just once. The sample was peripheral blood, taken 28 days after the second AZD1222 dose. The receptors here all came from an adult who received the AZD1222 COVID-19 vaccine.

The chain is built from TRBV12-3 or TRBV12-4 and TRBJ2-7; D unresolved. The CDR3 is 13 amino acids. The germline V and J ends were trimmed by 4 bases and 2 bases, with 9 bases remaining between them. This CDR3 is CASSSSRTYEQYF. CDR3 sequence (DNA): TGTGCCAGCAGTTCCTCACGGACCTACGAGCAGTACTTC.

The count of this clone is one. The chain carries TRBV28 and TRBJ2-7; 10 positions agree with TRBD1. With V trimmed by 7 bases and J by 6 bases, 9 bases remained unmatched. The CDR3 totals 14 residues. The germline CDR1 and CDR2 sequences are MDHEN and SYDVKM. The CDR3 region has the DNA TGTGCCAGCACCCTGGGACAGGGGCACTTCGAGCAGTACTTC. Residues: CASTLGQGHFEQYF.

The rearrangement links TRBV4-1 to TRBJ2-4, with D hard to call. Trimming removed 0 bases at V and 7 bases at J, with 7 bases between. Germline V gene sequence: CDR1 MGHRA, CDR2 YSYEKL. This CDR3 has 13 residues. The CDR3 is CASSQDPGNIQYF. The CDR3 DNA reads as TGCGCCAGCAGCCAAGACCCTGGGAACATTCAGTACTTC.

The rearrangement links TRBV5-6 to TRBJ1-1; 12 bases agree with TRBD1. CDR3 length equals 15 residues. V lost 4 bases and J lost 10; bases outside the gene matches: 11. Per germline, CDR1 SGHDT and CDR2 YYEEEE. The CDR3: CASSGWDRGRGAAFF. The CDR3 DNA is TGTGCCAGCAGCGGTTGGGACAGGGGGCGCGGAGCAGCTTTCTTT.

The CDR3 spells CASSQDWIPGEMNTEAFF. The CDR3, as DNA: TGCGCCAGCAGCCAAGACTGGATCCCGGGAGAGATGAACACTGAAGCTTTCTTT. The genes are TRBV4-3 and TRBJ1-1; D ambiguous. The CDR3 spans 18 residues. CDR1 and CDR2 from the germline V gene are LGHNA and YSLEER. V was shortened by 0 bases and J by 0 bases, with 17 bases between the two germline ends.

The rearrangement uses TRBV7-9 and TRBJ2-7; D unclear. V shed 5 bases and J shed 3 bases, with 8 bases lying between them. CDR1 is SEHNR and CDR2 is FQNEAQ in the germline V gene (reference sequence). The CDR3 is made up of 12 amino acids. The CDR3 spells CASSDQDYEQYF. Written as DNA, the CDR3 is TGTGCCAGCAGCGATCAGGACTACGAGCAGTACTTC.

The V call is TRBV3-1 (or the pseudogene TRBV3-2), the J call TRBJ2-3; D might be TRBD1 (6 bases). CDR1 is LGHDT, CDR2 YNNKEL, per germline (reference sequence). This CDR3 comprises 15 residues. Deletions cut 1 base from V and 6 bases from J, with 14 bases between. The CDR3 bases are TGTGCCAGCAGCCAAGTCCGTACAGGGTCGGATACGCAGTATTTT. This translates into CASSQVRTGSDTQYF.

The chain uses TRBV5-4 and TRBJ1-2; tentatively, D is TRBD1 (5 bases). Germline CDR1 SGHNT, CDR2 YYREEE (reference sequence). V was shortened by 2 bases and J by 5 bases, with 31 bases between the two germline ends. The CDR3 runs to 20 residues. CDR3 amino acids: CASSFELSAYRDSVGYGYTF. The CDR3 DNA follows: TGTGCCAGCAGCTTTGAGTTGAGCGCGTATCGGGACTCCGTTGGGTATGGCTACACCTTC.

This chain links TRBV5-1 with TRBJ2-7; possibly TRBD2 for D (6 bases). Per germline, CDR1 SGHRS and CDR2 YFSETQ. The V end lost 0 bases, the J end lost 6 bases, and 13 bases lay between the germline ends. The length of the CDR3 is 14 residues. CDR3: CASSLVRPGGEQYF. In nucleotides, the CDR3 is TGCGCCAGCAGCTTGGTACGCCCCGGGGGCGAGCAGTACTTC.

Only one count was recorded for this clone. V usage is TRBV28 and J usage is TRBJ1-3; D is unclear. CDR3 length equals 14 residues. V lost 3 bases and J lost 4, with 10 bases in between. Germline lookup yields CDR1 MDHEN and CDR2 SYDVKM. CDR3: CASSLLSAGNTIYF. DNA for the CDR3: TGTGCCAGCAGTTTGTTGTCAGCAGGAAACACCATATATTTT.

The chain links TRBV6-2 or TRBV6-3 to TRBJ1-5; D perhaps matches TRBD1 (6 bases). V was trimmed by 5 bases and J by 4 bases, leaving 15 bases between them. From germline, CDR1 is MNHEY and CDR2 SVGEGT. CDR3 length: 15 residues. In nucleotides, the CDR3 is TGTGCCAGCAGTGCAGACAGGCCCATGAATCAGCCCCAGCATTTT. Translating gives CASSADRPMNQPQHF.

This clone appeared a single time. The CDR3: CASSRTGGAGSEAFF. CDR3 coding DNA: TGTGCCAGCAGCCGGACAGGTGGGGCAGGCTCTGAAGCTTTCTTT. This chain joins TRBV5-4 and TRBJ1-1; the match to TRBD1 covers 7 bases. V was clipped by 4 bases and J by 6 bases; unmatched bases: 12. Germline CDR1 reads SGHNT; CDR2 reads YYREEE (reference sequence). The length of the CDR3 is 15 residues.

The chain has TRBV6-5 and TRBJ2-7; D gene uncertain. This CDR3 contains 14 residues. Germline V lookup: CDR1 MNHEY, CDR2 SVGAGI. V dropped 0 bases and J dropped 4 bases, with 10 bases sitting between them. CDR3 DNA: TGTGCCAGCAGTTACTCGAATCAGATATACGAGCAGTACTTC. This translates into CASSYSNQIYEQYF.

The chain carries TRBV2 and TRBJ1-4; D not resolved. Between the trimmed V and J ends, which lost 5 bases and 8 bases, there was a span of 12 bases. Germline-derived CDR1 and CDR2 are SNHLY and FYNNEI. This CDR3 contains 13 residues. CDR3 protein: CASSLDRGEKLFF. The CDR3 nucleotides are TGTGCCAGCAGTTTGGACCGAGGGGAAAAACTGTTTTTT.

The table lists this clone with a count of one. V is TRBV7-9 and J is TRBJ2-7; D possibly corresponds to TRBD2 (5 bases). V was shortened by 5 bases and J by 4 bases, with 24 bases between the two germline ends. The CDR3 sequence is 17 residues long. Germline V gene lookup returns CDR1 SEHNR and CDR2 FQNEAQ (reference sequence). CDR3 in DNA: TGTGCCAGCAGCCCCCAAGCCCTGGTCGCGGGTCGTTACGAGCAGTACTTC. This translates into CASSPQALVAGRYEQYF.

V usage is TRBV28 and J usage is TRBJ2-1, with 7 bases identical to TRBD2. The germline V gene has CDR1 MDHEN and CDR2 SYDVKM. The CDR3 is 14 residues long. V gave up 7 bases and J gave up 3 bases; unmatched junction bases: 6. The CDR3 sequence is CASTLREGYNEQFF. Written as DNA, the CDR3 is TGTGCCAGCACCCTCAGGGAGGGCTACAATGAGCAGTTCTTC.

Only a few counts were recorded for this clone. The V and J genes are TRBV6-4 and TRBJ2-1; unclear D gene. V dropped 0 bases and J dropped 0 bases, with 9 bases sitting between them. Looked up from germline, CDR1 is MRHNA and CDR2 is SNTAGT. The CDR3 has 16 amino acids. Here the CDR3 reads CASSDSAKGSYNEQFF. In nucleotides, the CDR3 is TGTGCCAGCAGTGACTCAGCGAAGGGCTCCTACAATGAGCAGTTCTTC.

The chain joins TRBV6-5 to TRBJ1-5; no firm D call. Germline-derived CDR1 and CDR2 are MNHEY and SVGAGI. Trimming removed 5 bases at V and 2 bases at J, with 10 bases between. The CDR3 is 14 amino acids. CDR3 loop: CASSLTGGNQPQHF. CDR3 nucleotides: TGTGCCAGCAGTCTCACCGGGGGCAATCAGCCCCAGCATTTT.

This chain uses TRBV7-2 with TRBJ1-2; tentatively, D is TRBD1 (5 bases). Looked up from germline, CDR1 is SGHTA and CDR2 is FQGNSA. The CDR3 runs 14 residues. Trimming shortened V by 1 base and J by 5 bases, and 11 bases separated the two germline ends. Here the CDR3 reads CASSLGGASYGYTF. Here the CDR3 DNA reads TGTGCCAGCAGCTTAGGCGGGGCTTCGTATGGCTACACCTTC.

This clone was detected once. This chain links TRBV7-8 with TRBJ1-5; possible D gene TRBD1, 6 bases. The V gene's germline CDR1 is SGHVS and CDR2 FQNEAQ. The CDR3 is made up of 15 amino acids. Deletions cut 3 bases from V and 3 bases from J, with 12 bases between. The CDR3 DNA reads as TGTGCCAGCAGCTTTGACGTGGGACACAATCAGCCCCAGCATTTT. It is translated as CASSFDVGHNQPQHF.

CDR3 DNA sequence: TGTGCCAGCCTACCCAGGGGGGGCAGGGTAGGGCAAGAGACCCAGTACTTC. This codes for CASLPRGGRVGQETQYF. The rearrangement links TRBV7-9 to TRBJ2-5; either TRBD1 or TRBD2 may supply D (7 bases each). The germline gives CDR1 SEHNR, CDR2 FQNEAQ (reference sequence). There are 17 residues in the CDR3. V dropped 8 bases and J dropped 2 bases, with 24 bases sitting between them.

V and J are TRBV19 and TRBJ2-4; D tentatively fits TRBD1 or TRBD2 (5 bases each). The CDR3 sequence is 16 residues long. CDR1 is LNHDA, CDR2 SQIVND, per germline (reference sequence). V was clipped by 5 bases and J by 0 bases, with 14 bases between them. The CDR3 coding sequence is TGTGCCAGTAGTCCCCCTCGGGACCTAGCCAAAAACATTCAGTACTTC. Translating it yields CASSPPRDLAKNIQYF.

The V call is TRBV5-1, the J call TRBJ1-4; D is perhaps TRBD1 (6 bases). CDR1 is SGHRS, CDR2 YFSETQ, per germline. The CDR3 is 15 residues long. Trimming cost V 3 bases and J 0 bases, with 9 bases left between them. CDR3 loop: CASSSRTATNEKLFF. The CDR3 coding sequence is TGCGCCAGCAGCTCGCGGACAGCAACTAATGAAAAACTGTTTTTT.

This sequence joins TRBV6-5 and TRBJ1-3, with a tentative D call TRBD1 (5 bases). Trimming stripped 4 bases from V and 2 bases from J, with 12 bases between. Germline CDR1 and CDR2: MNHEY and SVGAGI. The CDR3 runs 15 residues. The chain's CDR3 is CASSSGTNPGNTIYF. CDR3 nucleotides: TGTGCCAGCAGTTCTGGGACTAACCCTGGAAACACCATATATTTT.

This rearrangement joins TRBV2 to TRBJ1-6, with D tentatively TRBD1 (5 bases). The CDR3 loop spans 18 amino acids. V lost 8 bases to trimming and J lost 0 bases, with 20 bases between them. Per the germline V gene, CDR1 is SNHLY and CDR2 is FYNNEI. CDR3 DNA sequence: TGTGCCAGCCGGACACCCTTACAAAAGAGCTCCTATAATTCACCCCTCCACTTT. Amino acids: CASRTPLQKSSYNSPLHF.

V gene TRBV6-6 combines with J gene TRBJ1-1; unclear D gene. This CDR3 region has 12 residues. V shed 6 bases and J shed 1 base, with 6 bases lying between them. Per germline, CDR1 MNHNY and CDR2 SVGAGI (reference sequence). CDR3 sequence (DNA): TGTGCCAGCAGCCCGCAGAACACTGAAGCTTTCTTT. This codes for CASSPQNTEAFF.

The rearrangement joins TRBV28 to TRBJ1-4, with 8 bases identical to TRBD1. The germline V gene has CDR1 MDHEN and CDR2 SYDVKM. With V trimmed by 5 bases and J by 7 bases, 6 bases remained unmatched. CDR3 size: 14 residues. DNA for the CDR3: TGTGCCAGCAGTCAGGGTGACAGGGGTGAAAAACTGTTTTTT. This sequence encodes CASSQGDRGEKLFF.

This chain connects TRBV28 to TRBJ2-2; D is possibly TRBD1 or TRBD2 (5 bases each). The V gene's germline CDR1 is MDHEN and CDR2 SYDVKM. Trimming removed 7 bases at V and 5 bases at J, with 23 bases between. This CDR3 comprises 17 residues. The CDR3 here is CASTPIKWGKGTGELFF. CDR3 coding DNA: TGTGCCAGCACCCCCATCAAGTGGGGGAAGGGGACCGGGGAGCTGTTTTTT.

The CDR3 is CASSRNTEAFF. For the CDR3, the DNA is TGTGCCAGCAGCCGTAACACTGAAGCTTTCTTT. The chain joins TRBV28 to TRBJ1-1; no definite D call. Trimming pared 6 bases from V and 2 bases from J, leaving 4 bases between. The germline CDR1 and CDR2 sequences are MDHEN and SYDVKM. This CDR3 is built from 11 residues.